This TCR beta chain was found in a study of early T cells in non-severe SARS-CoV-2 infection. Study at large: It was bulk RNA from unsorted whole blood that was sequenced, and the chains were unpaired.

About this clonotype itself: What it binds is unknown. A clone one base away is much larger, so this may be a read error.

Whole-study results and caveats: VDJdb-based matching was biased toward anti-spike CD8 responses and missed private and CD4 specificities.

Via MiXCR, TCRdb re-called the 5' RACE reads, giving one row per CDR3 protein. The table lists approximately 44,000 distinct CDR3 sequences, 10% to 15% of them singletons. CDR1 SGHRS and CDR2 YFSETQ come from the germline V gene. The CDR3 runs to 17 residues. The ends were cut back, 0 bases at V and 8 bases at J, with 21 bases in the middle. The TCR originated in an adult who was a healthcare worker with PCR-confirmed SARS-CoV-2 infection or an uninfected control (not recorded which). The gene calls are TRBV5-1 and TRBJ2-1; no firm D call. Sequenced sample: whole blood. The CDR3 is CASSLDPLVMGRDEQFF. The CDR3 region has the DNA TGCGCCAGCAGCTTGGATCCACTTGTGATGGGTCGCGATGAGCAGTTCTTC.